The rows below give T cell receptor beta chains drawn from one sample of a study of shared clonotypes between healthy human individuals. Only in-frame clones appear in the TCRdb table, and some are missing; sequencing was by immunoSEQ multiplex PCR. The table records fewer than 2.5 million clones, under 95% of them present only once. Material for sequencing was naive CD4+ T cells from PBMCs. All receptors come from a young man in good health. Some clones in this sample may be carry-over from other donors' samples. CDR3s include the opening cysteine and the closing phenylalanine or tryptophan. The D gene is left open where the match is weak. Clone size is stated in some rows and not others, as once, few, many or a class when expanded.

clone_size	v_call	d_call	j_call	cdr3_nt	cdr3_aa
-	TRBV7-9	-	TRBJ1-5	TGTGCCAGCAGCTTTGTGGGCGTGAATCAGCCCCAGCATTTT	CASSFVGVNQPQHF
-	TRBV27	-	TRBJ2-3	TGTGCCAGCAGATTCCGGGCTCAGGGGGATACGCAGTATTTT	CASRFRAQGDTQYF
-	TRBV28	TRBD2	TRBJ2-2	TGTGCCAGCCAGACTAGCGGGGACGGGAGCACCGGGGAGCTGTTTTTT	CASQTSGDGSTGELFF
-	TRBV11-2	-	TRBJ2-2	TGTGCCAGCAGCTCCCTTATGGGTCAGAACACCGGGGAGCTGTTTTTT	CASSSLMGQNTGELFF
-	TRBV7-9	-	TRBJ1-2	TGTGCCAGCAGCCCCCGGTTTGAGGGTGATTATGGCTACACCTTC	CASSPRFEGDYGYTF
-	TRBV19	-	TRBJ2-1	TGTGCCAGTAGTATAGTGGTCGGCTCCCTCAGCTCCTACAATGAGCAGTTCTTC	CASSIVVGSLSSYNEQFF
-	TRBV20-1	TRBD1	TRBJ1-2	TGCAGTGGGACAGGGGGCCATGGCTACACCTTC	CSGTGGHGYTF
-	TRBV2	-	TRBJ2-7	TGTGCCAGCGGGGTTGAAGGGGGGCCGACCGAGCAGTACTTC	CASGVEGGPTEQYF
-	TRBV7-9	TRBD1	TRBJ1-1	TGTGCCAGCAGCTACAGGGGGCAGGACACTGAAGCTTTCTTT	CASSYRGQDTEAFF
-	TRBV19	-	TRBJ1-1	TGTGCCAGTAGTCAGAGGGACACTGAAGCTTTCTTT	CASSQRDTEAFF
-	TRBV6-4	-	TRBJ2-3	TGTGCCAGCAGTGACAGTTTGTGGGTCAGGGCCTTAGTAGATACGCAGTATTTT	CASSDSLWVRALVDTQYF
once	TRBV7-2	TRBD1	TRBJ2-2	TGTGCCAGCAGACCCGGGACAGACACCGGGGAGCTGTTTTTT	CASRPGTDTGELFF
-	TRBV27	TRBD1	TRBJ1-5	TGTGCCAGCAGTCCCGGGACAGGGGGCGGGGGCAATCAGCCCCAGCATTTT	CASSPGTGGGGNQPQHF
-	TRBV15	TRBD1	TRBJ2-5	TGTGCCACCAGACCCCCGGACAGGGGGTCAGAAAAGACCCAGTACTTC	CATRPPDRGSEKTQYF
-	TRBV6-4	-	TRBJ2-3	TGTGCCAGCAGTGAGGGACCCTTTCAAGATACGCAGTATTTT	CASSEGPFQDTQYF
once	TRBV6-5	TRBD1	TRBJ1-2	TGTGCCAGCAGTGGCCGGGACAGGGGTGTCGGCTACACCTTC	CASSGRDRGVGYTF
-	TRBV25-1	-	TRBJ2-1	TGTGCCAGCAGTGAGGCCAGGGGATCCTACAATGAGCAGTTCTTC	CASSEARGSYNEQFF